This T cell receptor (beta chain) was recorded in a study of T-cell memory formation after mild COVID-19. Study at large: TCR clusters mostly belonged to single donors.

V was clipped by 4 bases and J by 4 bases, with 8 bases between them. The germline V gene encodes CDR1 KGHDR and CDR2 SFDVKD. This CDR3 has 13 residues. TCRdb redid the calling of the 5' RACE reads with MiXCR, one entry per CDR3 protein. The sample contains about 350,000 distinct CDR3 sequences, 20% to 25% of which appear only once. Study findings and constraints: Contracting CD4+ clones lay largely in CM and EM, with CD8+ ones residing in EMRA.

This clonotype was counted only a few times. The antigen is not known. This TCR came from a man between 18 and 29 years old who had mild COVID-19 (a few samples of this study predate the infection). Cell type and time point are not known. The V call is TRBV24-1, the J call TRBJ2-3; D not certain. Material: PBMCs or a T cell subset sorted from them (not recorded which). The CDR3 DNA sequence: TGTGCCACCAGTGACCGGGTGTCAGATACGCAGTATTTT. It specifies CATSDRVSDTQYF.